The 18 T cell receptor beta chains listed next were all sequenced from one sample in a study of T cells in women clearing cervical HPV infection. Repertoires were generated with immunoSEQ multiplex PCR, while TCRdb's copy carries only in-frame clones and drops some. This repertoire includes about 23,000 clones. Sequenced: blood buffy coat. The receptors were gathered from a woman between 18 and 75 years old with a cervical HPV16 infection that either progressed to CIN3+ or cleared (not recorded which).

In the case of this clone: The CDR3 end lies 3 residues beyond the end of the read and is filled in from the germline J gene. The chain employs TRBV20-1 and TRBJ1-1; D may be TRBD1 (5 bases). Germline values: CDR1 DFQATT, CDR2 SNEGSKA (reference sequence). The CDR3 extends over 12 amino acids. The ends were cut back, 0 bases at V and 5 bases at J, with 7 bases in the middle. The covered CDR3 bases are TGCAGTGCTAGAGACAGGGAAACTGAA. This gives the protein CSARDRETE. The entire CDR3 reads CSARDRETEAFF.

Incomplete CDR3 DNA: TGTGCCAGCAGCTTAGACCACGGCTATGGC. This encodes CASSLDHGYG. From start to end, the CDR3 is CASSLDHGYGYTF. V usage is TRBV11-3 and J usage is TRBJ1-2, with D uncertain. The CDR3 is cut off 3 residues early in the read; its end comes from the germline J gene. CDR1 is SGHNT, CDR2 YENEEA, per germline. This CDR3 region has 13 residues. V gave up 0 bases and J gave up 4 bases, with 6 bases separating them.

To note about this clone: The read terminates 3 residues before the CDR3 end, so the remaining end is supplied by the germline J gene. This chain uses TRBV29-1 with TRBJ1-1; perhaps TRBD1 as D (5 bases). The germline CDR1 and CDR2 sequences are SQVTM and ANQGSEA. CDR3 length: 13 residues. Trimming removed 7 bases at V and 2 bases at J, with 14 bases between. The CDR3 bases that were read are TGCAGCGCCTCAGGGATAGTCAACACTGAA. As protein: CSASGIVNTE. The entire CDR3 sequence reads CSASGIVNTEAFF.

With regard to this clone: The CDR3 end is not reached by the read, which stops 3 residues before it; the germline J gene fills it in. V is TRBV18 and J is TRBJ1-2; no reliable D call. Germline V gives CDR1 KGHSH, CDR2 LQKENI. This CDR3 is built from 15 residues. CDR3 protein: CASSPPKGSSYDYTF. CDR3 bases read: TGTGCCAGCTCACCACCGAAGGGCAGCTCCTACGAC. Complete variable domain (other parts from reference TRBV18 and TRBJ1-2): NAGVMQNPRHLVRRRGQEARLRCSPMKGHSHVYWYRQLPEEGLKFMVYLQKENIIDESGMPKERFSAEFPKEGPSILRIQQVVRGDSAAYFCASSPPKGSSYDYTFGSGTRLTVV.

On this clone itself: Read sequence stops 3 residues before the CDR3 end, and the germline J gene provides the missing end. The rearrangement uses TRBV2 and TRBJ2-1, with 9 bases aligning to TRBD2. Trimming cost V 8 bases and J 7 bases; bases outside gene matches: 15. This CDR3 is built from 16 residues. The germline CDR1 and CDR2 sequences are SNHLY and FYNNEI. CDR3 loop: CASEATGAGGPNEQFF. The CDR3 bases that were read are TGTGCCAGCGAGGCCACTGGGGCGGGGGGGCCGAATGAG.

In the case of this clone: The read terminates 3 residues before the CDR3 end, so the remaining end is supplied by the germline J gene. The chain links TRBV7-6 to TRBJ2-1; 9 positions agree with TRBD1. V lost 1 base and J lost 3; bases outside the gene matches: 1. The CDR3 has 15 residues. Germline CDR1 reads SGHVS; CDR2 reads FNYEAQ. The DNA read from the CDR3 is TGTGCCAGCAGCTTAGGGGACAGGGTCTACAATGAG. Encoded protein: CASSLGDRVYNE. The CDR3 in its entirety is CASSLGDRVYNEQFF. Variable domain in full (rest from reference TRBV7-6 and TRBJ2-1): GAGVSQSPRYKVTKRGQDVALRCDPISGHVSLYWYRQALGQGPEFLTYFNYEAQQDKSGLPNDRFSAERPEGSISTLTIQRTEQRDSAMYRCASSLGDRVYNEQFFGPGTRLTVL.

Remarks on this clone: The observed sequence ends 3 residues before the CDR3 terminus, with the missing tail filled in from the germline J gene. This sequence joins TRBV5-1 and TRBJ2-5; TRBD2 matches at 10 bases. CDR3 length: 17 amino acids. V was clipped by 0 bases and J by 2 bases; unmatched bases: 7. Germline values: CDR1 SGHRS, CDR2 YFSETQ. CDR3 DNA (partial): TGCGCCAGCAGCTTGGGTCCAGAAGCGGGAGGGCAAGAGACC. Its translation is CASSLGPEAGGQET. In full, the CDR3 is CASSLGPEAGGQETQYF.

On this clone itself: The read finishes 3 residues shy of the CDR3 end, and the germline J gene is used to complete it. The gene calls are TRBV2 and TRBJ1-5; 9 bases align to TRBD1. With V trimmed by 5 bases and J by 1 base, 6 bases remained unmatched. This CDR3 comprises 16 residues. Germline V gene sequence: CDR1 SNHLY, CDR2 FYNNEI. CDR3 in amino acids: CASSRQGGRSNQPQHF. Partial CDR3 DNA: TGTGCCAGCAGTCGACAGGGGGGTCGGAGCAATCAGCCC.

Of note for this clone: The read is 3 residues too short to cover the CDR3 end, so that end is filled in from the germline J gene. This chain uses TRBV5-1 with TRBJ1-3, with no clear D. CDR1 is SGHRS and CDR2 is YFSETQ in the germline V gene. Trimming shortened V by 4 bases and J by 3 bases, and 11 bases separated the two germline ends. The CDR3 is made up of 14 amino acids. CDR3 sequence reads: CASSLAGYGNTIYF. The sequenced CDR3 bases are TGCGCCAGCAGCCTCGCCGGGTATGGAAACACC.

Turning to this clone: The read stops 3 residues short of the end of the CDR3; the missing end is completed from the germline J gene. The rearrangement joins TRBV11-2 to TRBJ1-2, with 8 bases identical to TRBD1. The CDR3 spans 14 residues. The junction had 6 bases not matched to a gene; V was cut back by 5 bases and J by 4 bases. Germline CDR1 reads SGHAT; CDR2 reads FQNNGV. The sequenced CDR3 bases are TGTGCCAGCAGCCCGGACAGGGTCTTCTATGGC. This sequence encodes CASSPDRVFYG. The complete CDR3 sequence is CASSPDRVFYGYTF.

Turning to this clone: The CDR3 extends 3 residues past the end of the read, so its final part is completed from the germline J gene. The chain couples TRBV19 to TRBJ2-2; TRBD1 aligns across 8 bases. CDR1 and CDR2 (germline): LNHDA, SQIVND (reference sequence). The CDR3 length is 14 residues. The V and J ends lost 10 bases and 1 base, in that order; junction bases with no gene match: 5. CDR3 sequence reads: CAIQDRENTGELFF. The sequenced CDR3 bases are TGTGCCATTCAGGACAGGGAGAACACCGGGGAG.

A note on this clone: Read sequence stops 3 residues before the CDR3 end, and the germline J gene provides the missing end. The chain couples TRBV19 to TRBJ1-5; tentatively, D is TRBD1 (6 bases). This CDR3 region has 15 residues. V was clipped by 7 bases and J by 6 bases, with 19 bases between them. In germline, CDR1 is LNHDA, CDR2 SQIVND (reference sequence). CDR3 protein: CASTSGAAEGQPQHF. The DNA read from the CDR3 is TGTGCCAGTACCTCAGGGGCAGCCGAAGGTCAGCCC.

With respect to this clone: The read terminates 3 residues ahead of where the CDR3 ends, so the germline J gene completes it. This rearrangement joins TRBV18 to TRBJ1-3, with 8 bases matching TRBD1. J gave up 0 bases and V 6 bases, and 4 bases lay outside the gene matches. The length of the CDR3 is 15 residues. Germline CDR1 is KGHSH and CDR2 is LQKENI. The CDR3 spells CASSRQGSSGNTIYF. The DNA read from the CDR3 is TGTGCCAGCTCGCGACAGGGGAGCTCTGGAAACACC.

In the case of this clone: The read ends 3 residues early relative to the CDR3; the germline J gene fills the gap. V and J are TRBV4-1 and TRBJ2-7; 8 bases are a match to TRBD1. The CDR3 runs 14 residues. The germline V gene has CDR1 MGHRA and CDR2 YSYEKL. J gave up 4 bases and V 3 bases, and 5 bases lay outside the gene matches. CDR3 amino acids: CASSHGTGEYEQYF. The covered CDR3 bases are TGCGCCAGCAGCCACGGGACAGGAGAATACGAG.

Notes on this clone: With the read ending 3 residues before the CDR3 end, the germline J gene is used to fill in that end. V and J are TRBV7-2 and TRBJ2-3; TRBD2 matches at 7 bases. Germline V gene data show CDR1 as SGHTA and CDR2 as FQGNSA. V lost 0 bases, J lost 0 bases, and 6 bases stayed unmatched. The CDR3 is 17 amino acids. The sequenced part of the CDR3 DNA is TGTGCCAGCAGCTTAGCGCCTTCCGGGGGGAGCACAGATACG. As protein: CASSLAPSGGSTDT. The full CDR3 is CASSLAPSGGSTDTQYF.

With respect to this clone: The CDR3 extends 3 residues past the end of the read, so its final part is completed from the germline J gene. The rearrangement links TRBV7-6 to TRBJ2-1; 9 nucleotides match TRBD1. V trimming: 1 base; J trimming: 2 bases; junction bases outside the gene matches: 0. Germline V CDR1 and CDR2: SGHVS, FNYEAQ. The CDR3 extends over 15 amino acids. CDR3 loop: CASSLGDRAYNEQFF. The sequenced CDR3 bases are TGTGCCAGCAGCTTAGGGGACAGGGCCTACAATGAG.

In the case of this clone: With the read ending 3 residues before the CDR3 end, the germline J gene is used to fill in that end. The chain couples TRBV7-2 to TRBJ2-5; 10 positions agree with TRBD2. The germline V gene encodes CDR1 SGHTA and CDR2 FQGNSA. Germline trimming cut 5 bases from V and 4 bases from J; bases unmatched to any gene: 7. CDR3 length equals 15 residues. The covered CDR3 bases are TGTGCCAGCAGCGTACGAGCGGGGGGGCGAGAGACC. This gives the protein CASSVRAGGRET. The whole CDR3 sequence is CASSVRAGGRETQYF. The full variable domain, rest sourced from reference TRBV7-2 and TRBJ2-5, is GAGVSQSPSNKVTEKGKDVELRCDPISGHTALYWYRQSLGQGLEFLIYFQGNSAPDKSGLPSDRFSAERTGGSVSTLTIQRTQQEDSAVYLCASSVRAGGRETQYFGPGTRLLVL.

Concerning this clone: The sequenced fragment ends 3 residues before the CDR3 boundary, so the rest is inferred from the germline J gene. This chain joins TRBV6-2 or TRBV6-3 and TRBJ1-2; 7 positions match TRBD1. The V gene's germline CDR1 is MNHEY and CDR2 SVGEGT. This CDR3 has 13 amino acids. The CDR3 loop is CASRPTGMGGYTF. The sequenced part of the CDR3 DNA is TGTGCCAGCAGACCGACAGGGATGGGCGGC.